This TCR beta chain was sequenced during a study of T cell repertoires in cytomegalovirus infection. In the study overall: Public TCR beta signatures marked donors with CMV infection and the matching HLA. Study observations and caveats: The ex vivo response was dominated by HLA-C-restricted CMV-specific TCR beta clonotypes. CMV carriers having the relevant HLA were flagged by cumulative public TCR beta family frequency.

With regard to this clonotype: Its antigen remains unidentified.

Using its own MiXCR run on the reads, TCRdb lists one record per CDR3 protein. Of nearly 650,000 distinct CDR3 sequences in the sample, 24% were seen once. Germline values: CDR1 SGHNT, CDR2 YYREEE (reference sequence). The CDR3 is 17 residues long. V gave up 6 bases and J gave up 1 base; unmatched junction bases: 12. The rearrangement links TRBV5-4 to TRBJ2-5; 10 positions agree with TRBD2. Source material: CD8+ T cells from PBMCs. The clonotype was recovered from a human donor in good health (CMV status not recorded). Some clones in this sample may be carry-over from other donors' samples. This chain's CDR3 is CASTSAGASGGQETQYF. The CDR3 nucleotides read TGTGCCAGCACCTCGGCAGGGGCTAGCGGGGGCCAAGAGACCCAGTACTTC.